Presented here are 8 T cell receptor beta chains from one specimen sequenced in a study of blood T cell repertoires in COVID-19 (dated by TCRdb to about 2020). Receptor libraries were prepared by the immunoSEQ multiplex PCR assay. Here the immuneACCESS table is served through TCRdb, limited to in-frame sequences with V and J called. Missing clones are a known gap in these copies; in checked studies unresolved V genes cover under half, and the rest lacks a known reason. Present in this sample are 350,000 to 400,000 clones, 90% to 95% of which were seen just once. The top ten clonotypes cover over 0.7% of the sample. Source material: PBMCs or T cells enriched from blood (not recorded which). The receptors originated from a woman aged 35 to 49 who had been exposed to COVID-19.

The V call is TRBV19, the J call TRBJ1-1; D perhaps matches TRBD1 (5 bases). CDR3 length: 15 amino acids. Germline V gives CDR1 LNHDA, CDR2 SQIVND (reference sequence). V was pared by 0 bases and J by 0 bases, with 8 bases between. CDR3 DNA: TGTGCCAGTAGTATAGAAGGGGTCATGAACACTGAAGCTTTCTTT. Its protein product is CASSIEGVMNTEAFF.

This chain uses TRBV5-1 with TRBJ1-1; no reliable D call. This CDR3 has 17 amino acids. Germline loops: CDR1 SGHRS, CDR2 YFSETQ. The V and J ends lost 0 bases and 0 bases respectively, with 15 bases between them. The CDR3 nucleotides read TGCGCCAGCAGCTTGGTCCATCCGAGGCGTTTGAACACTGAAGCTTTCTTT. Translating it yields CASSLVHPRRLNTEAFF. Supplemented by reference TRBV5-1 and TRBJ1-1, the full variable domain reads KAGVTQTPRYLIKTRGQQVTLSCSPISGHRSVSWYQQTPGQGLQFLFEYFSETQRNKGNFPGRFSGRQFSNSRSEMNVSTLELGDSALYLCASSLVHPRRLNTEAFFGQGTRLTVV.

The genes are TRBV15 and TRBJ2-7; 12 positions agree with TRBD2. The CDR3 consists of 16 residues. Germline assignment: CDR1 LNHNV and CDR2 YYDKDF (reference sequence). Trimming at V came to 2 bases and at J to 5 bases, leaving 7 bases not matched to a gene. CDR3 sequence: CATSRPSGLAGNEQYF. In DNA, the CDR3 is TGTGCCACCAGCAGACCCAGTGGACTAGCGGGGAACGAGCAGTACTTC.

This chain links TRBV7-8 with TRBJ1-2; 10 nucleotides agree with TRBD1. V shed 4 bases and J 6 bases; nucleotides not matched to a gene: 8. CDR1 and CDR2 (germline): SGHVS, FQNEAQ. CDR3 length: 15 residues. CDR3 residues: CASSSPGQGRDGYTF. The CDR3 DNA reads TGTGCCAGCAGCTCGCCGGGACAGGGGAGGGATGGCTACACCTTC.

V and J are TRBV5-5 and TRBJ1-1, with D hard to call. In germline, CDR1 is SGHKS, CDR2 YYEKEE (reference sequence). V was cut by 0 bases and J by 5 bases, with 11 bases left in between. This CDR3 contains 14 residues. DNA for the CDR3: TGTGCCAGCAGCTTGGTCGGGGATTTGACTGAAGCTTTCTTT. Translated, it gives CASSLVGDLTEAFF. The variable domain in full, completed from reference TRBV5-5 and TRBJ1-1, reads DAGVTQSPTHLIKTRGQQVTLRCSPISGHKSVSWYQQVLGQGPQFIFQYYEKEERGRGNFPDRFSARQFPNYSSELNVNALLLGDSALYLCASSLVGDLTEAFFGQGTRLTVV.

This clone has just one count. The DNA for the CDR3 is TGCGCCAGCAGCCAGAGTAGGCTAGCTAACTATGGCTACACCTTC. Its protein product is CASSQSRLANYGYTF. The genes are TRBV4-3 and TRBJ1-2; D gene unclear. V dropped 3 bases and J dropped 0 bases, with 11 bases sitting between them. CDR1 LGHNA and CDR2 YSLEER come from the germline V gene. The CDR3 is 15 residues long.

The chain couples TRBV19 to TRBJ1-4; 7 nucleotides agree with TRBD1. The junction had 14 bases not matched to a gene; V was cut back by 3 bases and J by 10 bases. Germline assignment: CDR1 LNHDA and CDR2 SQIVND (reference sequence). The CDR3 contains 16 residues. The CDR3 DNA follows: TGTGCCAGTAGTATGGGGAGACAGGGTCGGCGCGTAAAACTGTTTTTT. This translates into CASSMGRQGRRVKLFF.

V and J are TRBV3-1 (or the pseudogene TRBV3-2) and TRBJ1-5; tentatively, D is TRBD1 (5 bases). Germline loops: CDR1 LGHDT, CDR2 YNNKEL (reference sequence). The V and J ends lost 4 bases and 5 bases respectively, with 12 bases between them. This CDR3 spans 14 amino acids. In nucleotides, the CDR3 is TGTGCCAGCAGCCGGGGCAGTCAACATCAGCCCCAGCATTTT. Its translation: CASSRGSQHQPQHF.